The 20 T cell receptor beta chains below come from one sample, sequenced in a study of blood T cell repertoires in COVID-19. Sequencing was performed with immunoSEQ multiplex PCR; in TCRdb, only in-frame clones are kept and a portion is missing. The sample lists a few hundred thousand clones, 85% seen once, with 3.5% to 4% in the top ten. The specimen was peripheral blood. These receptors were obtained from a woman aged 18-35 years with acute or convalescent COVID-19.

This chain joins TRBV19 and TRBJ1-2; 9 positions agree with TRBD1. Germline assignment: CDR1 LNHDA and CDR2 SQIVND (reference sequence). This CDR3 has 17 residues. Trimming removed 7 bases from V and 3 bases from J; junction bases left unmatched: 15. The CDR3 loop is CASNKGQGEIRYYGYTF. The DNA for the CDR3 is TGTGCCAGTAACAAGGGACAGGGCGAAATTCGATACTATGGCTACACCTTC.

The chain employs TRBV13 and TRBJ2-2; TRBD2 matches at 7 bases. The V gene's germline CDR1 is PRHDT and CDR2 FYEKMQ (reference sequence). J gave up 4 bases and V 3 bases, and 11 bases lay outside the gene matches. The CDR3 runs to 17 residues. The CDR3 loop is CASSFAPGLVGTGELFF. The CDR3 DNA is TGTGCCAGCAGCTTTGCCCCCGGACTAGTCGGCACCGGGGAGCTGTTTTTT. The variable domain in full, completed from reference TRBV13 and TRBJ2-2, reads AAGVIQSPRHLIKEKRETATLKCYPIPRHDTVYWYQQGPGQDPQFLISFYEKMQSDKGSIPDRFSAQQFSDYHSELNMSSLELGDSALYFCASSFAPGLVGTGELFFGEGSRLTVL.

The rearrangement links TRBV5-1 to TRBJ1-4, with a possible D match to TRBD1 (5 bases). Germline lookup yields CDR1 SGHRS and CDR2 YFSETQ. Trimming took 0 bases from V and 6 from J, leaving 12 bases between them. This CDR3 spans 15 amino acids. The CDR3 bases are TGCGCCAGCAGCTTGGACGGGGGAGGGGATGAAAAACTGTTTTTT. It translates to CASSLDGGGDEKLFF.

V gene TRBV4-1 combines with J gene TRBJ2-7; D is perhaps TRBD1 (6 bases). The CDR3 is made up of 18 amino acids. Germline V gives CDR1 MGHRA, CDR2 YSYEKL. V lost 2 bases, J lost 3 bases, and 23 bases lay in between. The DNA for the CDR3 is TGCGCCAGCAGCCAACTCGAGGCAGTAGGACAGACCAACTACGAGCAGTACTTC. Translated, it gives CASSQLEAVGQTNYEQYF.

The chain employs TRBV14 and TRBJ2-4; D gene uncertain. V lost 4 bases to trimming and J lost 7 bases, with 14 bases between them. This CDR3 contains 14 residues. Germline CDR1 reads SGHDN; CDR2 reads FVKESK. As DNA, the CDR3 is TGTGCCAGCAGCCTTAGTCCGTACTGGAACATTCAGTACTTC. Translating it yields CASSLSPYWNIQYF.

This sequence joins TRBV2 and TRBJ2-3, with 8 bases aligning to TRBD2. Germline V gives CDR1 SNHLY, CDR2 FYNNEI. The CDR3 is 16 residues long. Unmatched junction bases numbered 16, after V lost 10 bases and J lost 4 bases. The CDR3 DNA is TGTGCCATCCTAACGTGGAGCGGGGGTGGGTCAGATACGCAGTATTTT. This gives the protein CAILTWSGGGSDTQYF.

This clone was counted a few times. The chain recombines TRBV7-2 with TRBJ2-1, with D possibly matching TRBD2 (6 bases). The CDR3 loop spans 16 amino acids. V was cut by 3 bases and J by 4 bases, with 16 bases left in between. The germline CDR1 and CDR2 sequences are SGHTA and FQGNSA. CDR3 DNA: TGTGCCAGCAGCTTCCGGGACTCGACCTCTTACAATGAGCAGTTCTTC. Protein sequence: CASSFRDSTSYNEQFF.

This chain uses TRBV4-2 with TRBJ2-1, with 7 bases aligning to TRBD2. This CDR3 is built from 17 residues. The J segment lost 7 bases and the V segment lost 1 base, leaving 13 bases of the junction unmatched. CDR1 and CDR2 (germline): LGHNA, YNFKEQ. The chain's CDR3 is CASSQARVRGLINEQFF. DNA for the CDR3: TGTGCCAGCAGCCAAGCCAGAGTTCGGGGACTAATAAATGAGCAGTTCTTC.

The CDR3 is CASSYLQSARQAEAFF. CDR3 bases: TGTGCCAGCAGTTACCTTCAGTCGGCCCGGCAGGCTGAAGCTTTCTTT. The V call is TRBV6-5, the J call TRBJ1-1; D is unresolved. The CDR3 is 16 amino acids. V was pared by 2 bases and J by 6 bases, with 19 bases between. Germline CDR1 is MNHEY and CDR2 is SVGAGI.

The CDR3 sequence is CASSGDAGAAKNIQYF. CDR3 DNA: TGTGCCAGCAGTGGTGACGCGGGAGCGGCCAAAAACATTCAGTACTTC. The V gene is TRBV2, the J gene TRBJ2-4; TRBD2 matches 7 bases. The CDR3 loop spans 16 amino acids. J was trimmed by 1 base and V by 4 bases; bases with no gene match: 7. Per the germline V gene, CDR1 is SNHLY and CDR2 is FYNNEI.

The V and J genes are TRBV9 and TRBJ2-7, with TRBD1 identical over 8 bases. The CDR3 is 14 amino acids. V shed 4 bases and J 2 bases; nucleotides not matched to a gene: 5. From germline, CDR1 is SGDLS and CDR2 YYNGEE. This chain's CDR3 is CASSLETGAYEQYF. In DNA, the CDR3 is TGTGCCAGCAGCCTAGAGACAGGGGCCTACGAGCAGTACTTC.

The chain employs TRBV6-6 and TRBJ1-2; D not certain. Deletions cut 4 bases from V and 7 bases from J, with 13 bases between. CDR1 MNHNY and CDR2 SVGAGI come from the germline V gene (reference sequence). The CDR3 is 13 amino acids. This CDR3 is CASSWRERGGYTF. CDR3 DNA: TGTGCCAGCAGTTGGCGGGAAAGAGGTGGCTACACCTTC.

This CDR3 reads CALYSGGSRTQYF. The CDR3 DNA follows: TGTGCCTTATATAGCGGGGGTTCACGTACGCAGTATTTT. This chain connects TRBV30 to TRBJ2-3; 9 positions agree with TRBD2. CDR1 is GTSNPN and CDR2 is SVGIG in the germline V gene (reference sequence). This CDR3 region has 13 residues. V shed 7 bases and J 8 bases; nucleotides not matched to a gene: 10.

V usage is TRBV12-3 or TRBV12-4 and J usage is TRBJ1-1; the D gene is possibly TRBD1 (6 bases). V was pared by 8 bases and J by 4 bases, with 14 bases between. This CDR3 region has 13 residues. CDR3 in DNA: TGTGCCAGCGAATGGACACAGGGCACTGAAGCTTTCTTT. Protein: CASEWTQGTEAFF.

V and J are TRBV29-1 and TRBJ2-7, with 7 bases lining up with TRBD2. This CDR3 has 12 amino acids. V trimming: 7 bases; J trimming: 7 bases; junction bases outside the gene matches: 10. From germline, CDR1 is SQVTM and CDR2 ANQGSEA. This CDR3 is CSGGGGREEQYF. The DNA for the CDR3 is TGCAGCGGGGGGGGAGGAAGGGAGGAGCAGTACTTC.

This chain joins TRBV6-5 and TRBJ1-5, with D hard to call. The germline V gene encodes CDR1 MNHEY and CDR2 SVGAGI. The length of the CDR3 is 13 residues. V was pared by 5 bases and J by 5 bases, with 10 bases between. The CDR3 here is CASSRSGHQPQHF. As DNA, the CDR3 is TGTGCCAGCAGTCGGAGCGGGCATCAGCCCCAGCATTTT.

The chain is built from TRBV5-5 and TRBJ2-1; D is uncertain. V lost 4 bases and J lost 10, with 9 bases in between. The CDR3 covers 11 residues. Germline V gene sequence: CDR1 SGHKS, CDR2 YYEKEE (reference sequence). Here the CDR3 reads CASSPELEQFF. In DNA, the CDR3 is TGTGCCAGCAGCCCTGAGCTGGAGCAGTTCTTC.

The rearrangement links TRBV7-3 to TRBJ1-2; TRBD1 might be the D (6 bases). Trimming left V 5 bases short and J 6 bases short, with 13 bases between. The CDR3 spans 13 residues. Looked up from germline, CDR1 is SGHTA and CDR2 is FQGTGA. Here the CDR3 reads CASSPGRGHGYTF. As DNA, the CDR3 is TGTGCCAGCAGCCCCGGCAGGGGACATGGCTACACCTTC.

The V call is TRBV3-1 (or the pseudogene TRBV3-2), the J call TRBJ2-3; possibly TRBD1 for D (5 bases). The CDR3 is 12 residues long. The V end was cut by 4 bases, the J end by 11 bases, with 13 bases between. Germline V gene lookup returns CDR1 LGHDT and CDR2 YNNKEL (reference sequence). This CDR3 is CASSLGQSKQYF. CDR3 sequence (DNA): TGTGCCAGCAGCCTTGGACAATCCAAGCAGTATTTT.

V gene TRBV19 combines with J gene TRBJ1-2; 8 nucleotides match TRBD1. J lost 3 bases, V lost 6 bases, and 9 bases had no gene match. The CDR3 spans 15 residues. Germline V gene data show CDR1 as LNHDA and CDR2 as SQIVND (reference sequence). DNA for the CDR3: TGTGCCAGTAGGGATCAGGGGGCGGATCACTATGGCTACACCTTC. Protein: CASRDQGADHYGYTF.